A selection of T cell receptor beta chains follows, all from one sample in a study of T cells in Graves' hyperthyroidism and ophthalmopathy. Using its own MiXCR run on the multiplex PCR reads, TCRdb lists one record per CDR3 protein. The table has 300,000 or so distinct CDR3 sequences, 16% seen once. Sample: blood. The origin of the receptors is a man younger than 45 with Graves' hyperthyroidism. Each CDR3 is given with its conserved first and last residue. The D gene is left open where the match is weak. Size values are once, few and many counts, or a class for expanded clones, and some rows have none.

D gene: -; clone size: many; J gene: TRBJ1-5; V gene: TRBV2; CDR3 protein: CASTLGSDSNQPQHF; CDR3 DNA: TGTGCCAGCACCCTCGGAAGCGATAGCAATCAGCCCCAGCATTTT
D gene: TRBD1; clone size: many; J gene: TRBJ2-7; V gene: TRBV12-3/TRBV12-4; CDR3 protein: CASSLAGGGYEQYF; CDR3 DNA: TGTGCCAGCAGTCTAGCAGGGGGCGGGTACGAGCAGTACTTC
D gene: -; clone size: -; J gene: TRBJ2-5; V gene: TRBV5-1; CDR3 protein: CASSLLSWSSLQTQYF; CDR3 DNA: TGCGCCAGCAGCTTGCTCTCTTGGTCTAGTTTGCAGACCCAGTACTTC
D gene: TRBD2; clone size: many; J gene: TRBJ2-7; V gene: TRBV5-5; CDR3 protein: CASSFGRLARGPYEQYF; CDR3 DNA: TGTGCCAGCAGCTTCGGGAGACTAGCTAGAGGCCCTTACGAGCAGTACTTC
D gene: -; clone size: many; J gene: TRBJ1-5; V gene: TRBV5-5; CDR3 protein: CASSLSGGSGQPQHF; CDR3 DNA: TGTGCCAGCAGCTTGTCTGGGGGGTCGGGGCAGCCCCAGCATTTT
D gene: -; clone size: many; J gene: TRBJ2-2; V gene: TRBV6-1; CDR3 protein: CASSNGIANTGELFF; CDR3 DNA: TGTGCCAGCAGTAACGGAATTGCGAACACCGGGGAGCTGTTTTTT
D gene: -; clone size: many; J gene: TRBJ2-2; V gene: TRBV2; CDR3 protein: CANTIGRTGELFF; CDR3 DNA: TGTGCCAACACTATAGGTCGAACCGGGGAGCTGTTTTTT
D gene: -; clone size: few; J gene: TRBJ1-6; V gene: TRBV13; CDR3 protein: CASSPSLRSGNSPLHF; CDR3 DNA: TGTGCCAGCAGCCCCTCCCTGCGTAGCGGCAATTCACCCCTCCACTTT
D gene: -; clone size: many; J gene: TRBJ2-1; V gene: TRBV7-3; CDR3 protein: CASSQPDSSYNEQFF; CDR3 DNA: TGTGCCAGCAGTCAGCCGGACAGCTCCTACAATGAGCAGTTCTTC
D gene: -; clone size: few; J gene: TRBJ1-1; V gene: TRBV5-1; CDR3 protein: CASSLFSGNTEAFF; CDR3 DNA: TGCGCCAGCAGCTTATTTAGCGGGAACACTGAAGCTTTCTTT
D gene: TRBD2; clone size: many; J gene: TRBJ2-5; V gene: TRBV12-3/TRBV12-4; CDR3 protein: CASTLAGVRETQYF; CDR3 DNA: TGTGCCAGCACTCTAGCGGGAGTTCGAGAGACCCAGTACTTC
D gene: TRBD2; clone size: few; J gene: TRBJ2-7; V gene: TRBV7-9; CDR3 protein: CASTPWTSHYEQYF; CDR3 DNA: TGTGCCAGCACCCCATGGACTAGTCACTACGAGCAGTACTTC
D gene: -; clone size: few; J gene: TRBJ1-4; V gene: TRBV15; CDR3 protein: CATSRTGTPIGGTNEKLFF; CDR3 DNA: TGTGCCACCAGCAGAACCGGGACACCGATTGGGGGAACTAATGAAAAACTGTTTTTT
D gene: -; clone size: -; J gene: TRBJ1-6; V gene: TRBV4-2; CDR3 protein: CASSQDGSGLTLHF; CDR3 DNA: TGTGCCAGCAGCCAAGATGGCAGCGGGCTCACCCTCCACTTT
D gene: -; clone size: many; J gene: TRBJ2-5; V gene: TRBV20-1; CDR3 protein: CSAIRGGETQYF; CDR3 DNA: TGCAGTGCTATCAGGGGAGGGGAGACCCAGTACTTC
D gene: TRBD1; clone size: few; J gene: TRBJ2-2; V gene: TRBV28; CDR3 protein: CASTPLVRDRVSGELFF; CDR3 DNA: TGTGCCAGCACTCCCTTGGTTAGGGACAGGGTGTCCGGGGAGCTGTTTTTT
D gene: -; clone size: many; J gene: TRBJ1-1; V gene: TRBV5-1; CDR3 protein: CASSLGIMNTEAFF; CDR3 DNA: TGCGCCAGCAGCTTGGGCATCATGAACACTGAAGCTTTCTTT
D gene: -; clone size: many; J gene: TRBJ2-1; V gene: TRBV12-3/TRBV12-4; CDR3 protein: CASSLALGDYNEQFF; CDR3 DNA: TGTGCCAGCAGTTTAGCGCTTGGCGACTACAATGAGCAGTTCTTC
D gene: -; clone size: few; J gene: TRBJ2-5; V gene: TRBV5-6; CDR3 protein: CASSSLTGAGTQYF; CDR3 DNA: TGTGCCAGCAGCTCACTGACAGGTGCTGGGACCCAGTACTTC
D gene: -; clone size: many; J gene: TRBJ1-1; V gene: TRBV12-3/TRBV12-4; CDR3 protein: CASLLTDTEAFF; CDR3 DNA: TGTGCCAGCTTATTGACGGACACTGAAGCTTTCTTT
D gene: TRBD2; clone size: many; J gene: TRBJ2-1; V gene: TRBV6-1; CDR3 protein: CASSPSSSGSSYNEQFF; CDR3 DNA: TGTGCCAGCAGCCCATCCTCTAGCGGCAGCTCCTACAATGAGCAGTTCTTC
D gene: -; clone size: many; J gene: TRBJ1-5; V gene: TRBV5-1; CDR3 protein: CASRVAGTQPQHF; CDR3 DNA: TGCGCCAGCAGGGTTGCGGGGACCCAGCCCCAGCATTTT
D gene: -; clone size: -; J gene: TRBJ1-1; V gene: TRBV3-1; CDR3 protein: CASSQDRSGVVNTEAFF; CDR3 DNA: TGTGCCAGCAGCCAAGATCGTTCGGGTGTAGTGAACACTGAAGCTTTCTTT
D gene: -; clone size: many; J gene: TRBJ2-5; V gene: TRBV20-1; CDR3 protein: CSAEGKETQYF; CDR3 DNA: TGCAGTGCTGAAGGGAAGGAGACCCAGTACTTC
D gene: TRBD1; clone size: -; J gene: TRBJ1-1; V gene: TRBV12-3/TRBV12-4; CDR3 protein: CASSSGTGAMNTEAFF; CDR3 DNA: TGTGCCAGCAGTTCCGGGACAGGGGCCATGAACACTGAAGCTTTCTTT
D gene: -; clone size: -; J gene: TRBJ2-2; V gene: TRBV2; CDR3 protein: CASVWPRGGTTGELFF; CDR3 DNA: TGTGCCAGCGTTTGGCCGCGGGGCGGAACCACCGGGGAGCTGTTTTTT
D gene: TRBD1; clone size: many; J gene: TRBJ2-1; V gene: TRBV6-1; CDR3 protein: CASSILDRGDEQFF; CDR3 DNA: TGTGCCAGCAGCATTTTGGACAGGGGCGATGAGCAGTTCTTC
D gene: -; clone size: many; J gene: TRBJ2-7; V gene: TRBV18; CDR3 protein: CAGGAYSYEQYF; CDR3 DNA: TGTGCCGGGGGGGCGTATTCCTACGAGCAGTACTTC
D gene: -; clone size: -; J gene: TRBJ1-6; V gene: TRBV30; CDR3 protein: CAWSGGTRSPLHF; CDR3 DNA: TGTGCCTGGAGTGGGGGGACCCGGTCACCCCTCCACTTT
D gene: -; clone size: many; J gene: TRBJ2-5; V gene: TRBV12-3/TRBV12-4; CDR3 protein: CASSFNPGETQYF; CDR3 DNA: TGTGCCAGCAGTTTCAACCCCGGGGAGACCCAGTACTTC
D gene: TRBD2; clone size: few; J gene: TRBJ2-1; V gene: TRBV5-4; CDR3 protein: CASSFVAGGDNEQFF; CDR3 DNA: TGTGCCAGCAGCTTTGTGGCGGGAGGGGACAATGAGCAGTTCTTC
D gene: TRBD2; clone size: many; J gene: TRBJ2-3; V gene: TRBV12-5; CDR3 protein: CASGLGLAGSTDTQYF; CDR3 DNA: TGTGCTAGTGGTTTGGGACTAGCGGGGAGCACAGATACGCAGTATTTT
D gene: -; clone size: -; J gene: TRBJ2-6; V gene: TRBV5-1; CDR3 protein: CASSKDSTSGANVLTF; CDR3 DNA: TGCGCCAGCAGCAAAGACTCGACCTCTGGGGCCAACGTCCTGACTTTC
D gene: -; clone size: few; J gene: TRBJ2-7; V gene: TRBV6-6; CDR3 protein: CASSYSSGRPSSYEQYF; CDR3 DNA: TGTGCCAGCAGTTACTCGTCTGGCAGGCCGAGCTCCTACGAGCAGTACTTC
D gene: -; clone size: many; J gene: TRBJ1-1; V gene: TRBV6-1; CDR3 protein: CASHRAGGTEAFF; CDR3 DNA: TGTGCCAGCCACAGGGCAGGAGGCACTGAAGCTTTCTTT
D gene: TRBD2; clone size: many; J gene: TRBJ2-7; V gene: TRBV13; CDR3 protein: CASSAKPGLALNYEQYF; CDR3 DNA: TGTGCCAGCAGCGCAAAACCGGGACTAGCGCTCAATTACGAGCAGTACTTC
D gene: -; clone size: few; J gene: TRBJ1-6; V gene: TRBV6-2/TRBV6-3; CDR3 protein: CASSYDGSYNSPLHF; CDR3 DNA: TGTGCCAGCAGTTACGATGGCTCCTATAATTCACCCCTCCACTTT
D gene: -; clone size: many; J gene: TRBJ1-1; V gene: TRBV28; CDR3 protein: CASSLPPRAFF; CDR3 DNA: TGTGCCAGCAGTTTGCCCCCACGAGCTTTCTTT
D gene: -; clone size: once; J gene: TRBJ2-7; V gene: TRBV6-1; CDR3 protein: CASTPGGYGYEQYF; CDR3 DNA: TGTGCCAGCACCCCTGGGGGGTACGGCTACGAGCAGTACTTC
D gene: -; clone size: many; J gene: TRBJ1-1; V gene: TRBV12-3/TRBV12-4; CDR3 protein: CASSSSGPEAFF; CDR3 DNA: TGTGCCAGCAGTTCCTCAGGGCCTGAAGCTTTCTTT
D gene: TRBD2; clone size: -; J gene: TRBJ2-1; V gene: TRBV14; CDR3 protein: CASSPKRASGRRNEQFF; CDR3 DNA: TGTGCCAGCAGTCCCAAGCGAGCGAGCGGGAGACGCAATGAGCAGTTCTTC
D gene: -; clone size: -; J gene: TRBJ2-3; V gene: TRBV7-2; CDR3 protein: CASSFVEADTQYF; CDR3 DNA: TGTGCCAGCAGCTTTGTTGAGGCCGATACGCAGTATTTT
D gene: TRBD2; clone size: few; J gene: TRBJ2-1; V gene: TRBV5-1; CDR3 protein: CASSLGLVGEGEQFF; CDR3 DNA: TGCGCCAGCAGCTTAGGACTAGTGGGAGAGGGTGAGCAGTTCTTC
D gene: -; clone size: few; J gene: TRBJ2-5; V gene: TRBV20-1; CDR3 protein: CSASPHLGETQYF; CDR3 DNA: TGCAGTGCTAGTCCTCACCTCGGTGAGACCCAGTACTTC
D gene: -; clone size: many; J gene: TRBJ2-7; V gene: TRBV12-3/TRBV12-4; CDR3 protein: CASRGSSTWRGWEQYF; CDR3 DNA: TGTGCCAGCAGGGGGTCCTCGACTTGGAGAGGGTGGGAGCAGTACTTC
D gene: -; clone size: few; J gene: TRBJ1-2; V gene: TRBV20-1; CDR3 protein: CSARGTRNYGYTF; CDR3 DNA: TGCAGTGCTAGAGGCACGCGGAACTATGGCTACACCTTC
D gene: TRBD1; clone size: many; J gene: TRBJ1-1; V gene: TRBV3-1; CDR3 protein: CASSSQGTEAFF; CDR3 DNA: TGTGCCAGCAGCTCACAGGGGACTGAAGCTTTCTTT
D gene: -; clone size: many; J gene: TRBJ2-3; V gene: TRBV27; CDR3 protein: CASSLSGRTQYF; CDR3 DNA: TGTGCCAGCAGTTTATCGGGCCGTACGCAGTATTTT
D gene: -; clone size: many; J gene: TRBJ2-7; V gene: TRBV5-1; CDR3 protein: CASSFGGPNEQYF; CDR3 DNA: TGCGCCAGCAGCTTCGGGGGTCCCAACGAGCAGTACTTC
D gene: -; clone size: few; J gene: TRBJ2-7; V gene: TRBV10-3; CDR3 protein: CAISEFEGREQYF; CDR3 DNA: TGTGCCATCAGTGAGTTTGAGGGTCGGGAGCAGTACTTC
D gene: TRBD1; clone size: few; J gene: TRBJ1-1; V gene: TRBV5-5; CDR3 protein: CASSLVQGFDREAFF; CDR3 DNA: TGTGCCAGCAGCTTGGTACAGGGGTTTGATAGGGAAGCTTTCTTT
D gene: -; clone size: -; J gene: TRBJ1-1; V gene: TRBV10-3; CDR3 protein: CAIIPGTVNTEAFF; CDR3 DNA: TGTGCCATCATCCCCGGGACGGTGAACACTGAAGCTTTCTTT
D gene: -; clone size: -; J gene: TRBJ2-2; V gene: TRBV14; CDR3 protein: CASSQEGGVGELFF; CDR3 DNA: TGTGCCAGCAGCCAAGAAGGGGGTGTCGGGGAGCTGTTTTTT
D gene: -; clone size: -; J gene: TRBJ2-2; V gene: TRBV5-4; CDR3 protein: CASSLALMGTEGGELFF; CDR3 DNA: TGTGCCAGCAGCTTGGCCTTAATGGGGACTGAAGGCGGGGAGCTGTTTTTT
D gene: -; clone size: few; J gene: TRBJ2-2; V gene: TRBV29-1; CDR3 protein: CSVLIGLSGTGELFF; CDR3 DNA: TGCAGCGTTCTAATAGGATTATCGGGAACCGGGGAGCTGTTTTTT
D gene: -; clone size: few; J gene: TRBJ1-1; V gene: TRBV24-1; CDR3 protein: CATRDTPGLNTEAFF; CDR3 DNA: TGTGCCACTAGGGACACCCCGGGCCTGAACACTGAAGCTTTCTTT
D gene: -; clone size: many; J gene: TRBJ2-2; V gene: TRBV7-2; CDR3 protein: CASSWRTGELFF; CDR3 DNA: TGTGCCAGCAGCTGGAGAACCGGGGAGCTGTTTTTT
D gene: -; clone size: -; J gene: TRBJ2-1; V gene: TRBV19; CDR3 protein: CASSIGLYNEQFF; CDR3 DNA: TGTGCCAGTAGTATTGGCCTCTACAATGAGCAGTTCTTC